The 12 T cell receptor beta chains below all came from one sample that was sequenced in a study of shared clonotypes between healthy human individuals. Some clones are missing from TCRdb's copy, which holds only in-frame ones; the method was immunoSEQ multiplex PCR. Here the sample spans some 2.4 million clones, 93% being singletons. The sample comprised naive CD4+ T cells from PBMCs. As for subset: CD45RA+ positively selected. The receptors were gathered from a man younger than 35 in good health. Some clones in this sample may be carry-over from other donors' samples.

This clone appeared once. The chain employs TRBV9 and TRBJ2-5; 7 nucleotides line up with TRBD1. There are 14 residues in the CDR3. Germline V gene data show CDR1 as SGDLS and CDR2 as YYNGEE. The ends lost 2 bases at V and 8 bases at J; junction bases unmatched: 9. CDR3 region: CASSVATGWGTQYF. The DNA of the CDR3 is TGTGCCAGCAGCGTCGCGACAGGGTGGGGAACCCAGTACTTC.

CDR3 region: CASSPDRGGYEQYF. The CDR3 DNA reads as TGTGCCAGCAGCCCGGACAGGGGAGGCTACGAGCAGTACTTC. V is TRBV11-3 and J is TRBJ2-7; 9 positions match TRBD1. The CDR3 covers 14 residues. CDR1 and CDR2 from the germline V gene are SGHNT and YENEEA. Unmatched junction bases numbered 5, after V lost 5 bases and J lost 3 bases. The full variable domain, its missing parts supplied by reference TRBV11-3 and TRBJ2-7, is EAGVVQSPRYKIIEKKQPVAFWCNPISGHNTLYWYLQNLGQGPELLIRYENEEAVDDSQLPKDRFSAERLKGVDSTLKIQPAELGDSAVYLCASSPDRGGYEQYFGPGTRLTVT.

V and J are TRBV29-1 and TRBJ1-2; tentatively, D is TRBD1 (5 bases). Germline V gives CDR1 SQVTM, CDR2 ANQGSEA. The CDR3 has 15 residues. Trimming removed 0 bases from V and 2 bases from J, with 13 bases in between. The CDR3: CSVEDRRGENYGYTF. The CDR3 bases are TGCAGCGTTGAAGATCGGCGGGGGGAAAACTATGGCTACACCTTC.

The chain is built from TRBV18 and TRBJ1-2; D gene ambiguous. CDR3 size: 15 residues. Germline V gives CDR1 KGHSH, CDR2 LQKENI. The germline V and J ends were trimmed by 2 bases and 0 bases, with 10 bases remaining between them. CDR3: CASSPTRLANYGYTF. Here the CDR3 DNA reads TGTGCCAGCTCACCAACGCGACTAGCTAACTATGGCTACACCTTC.

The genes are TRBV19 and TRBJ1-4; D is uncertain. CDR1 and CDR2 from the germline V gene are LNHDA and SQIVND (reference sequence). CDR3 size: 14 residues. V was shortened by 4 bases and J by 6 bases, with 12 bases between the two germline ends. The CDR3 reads CASSTGRMDEKLFF. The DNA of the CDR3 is TGTGCCAGTAGTACAGGACGAATGGATGAAAAACTGTTTTTT.

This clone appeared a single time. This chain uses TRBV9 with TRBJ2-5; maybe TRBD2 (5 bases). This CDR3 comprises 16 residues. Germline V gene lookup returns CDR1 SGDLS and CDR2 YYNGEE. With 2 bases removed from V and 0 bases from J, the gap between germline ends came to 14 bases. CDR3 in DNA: TGTGCCAGCAGCGTCTTCGGGGAAGGGTACCAAGAGACCCAGTACTTC. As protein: CASSVFGEGYQETQYF. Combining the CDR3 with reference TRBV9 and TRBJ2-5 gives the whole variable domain DSGVTQTPKHLITATGQRVTLRCSPRSGDLSVYWYQQSLDQGLQFLIQYYNGEERAKGNILERFSAQQFPDLHSELNLSSLELGDSALYFCASSVFGEGYQETQYFGPGTRLLVL.

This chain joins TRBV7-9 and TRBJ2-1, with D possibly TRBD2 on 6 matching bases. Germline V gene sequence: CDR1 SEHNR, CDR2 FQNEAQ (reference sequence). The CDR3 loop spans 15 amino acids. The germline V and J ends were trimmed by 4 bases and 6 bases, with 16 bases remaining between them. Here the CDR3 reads CASSYSGAGFNEQFF. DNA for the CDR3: TGTGCCAGCAGCTACTCTGGGGCGGGATTCAATGAGCAGTTCTTC.

CDR3 bases: TGCAGCGGACCTAGTGGGGGGGCGGGCTACACCTTC. The encoded protein is CSGPSGGAGYTF. The chain couples TRBV29-1 to TRBJ1-2, with D possibly being TRBD1 (6 bases). Germline CDR1 reads SQVTM; CDR2 reads ANQGSEA. The CDR3 has 12 residues. V was shortened by 7 bases and J by 8 bases, with 17 bases between the two germline ends.

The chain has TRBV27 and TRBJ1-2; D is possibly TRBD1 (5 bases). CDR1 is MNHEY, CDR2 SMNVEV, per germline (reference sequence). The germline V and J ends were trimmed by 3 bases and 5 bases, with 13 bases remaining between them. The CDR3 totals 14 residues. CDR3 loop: CASSFLPTAYGYTF. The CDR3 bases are TGTGCCAGCAGTTTCCTGCCGACAGCATATGGCTACACCTTC.

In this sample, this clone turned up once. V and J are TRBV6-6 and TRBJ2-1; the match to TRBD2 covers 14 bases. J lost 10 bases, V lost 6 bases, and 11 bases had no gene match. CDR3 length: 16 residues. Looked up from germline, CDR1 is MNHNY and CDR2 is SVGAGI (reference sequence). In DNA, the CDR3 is TGTGCCAGCAGCCACCCAGGGACTAGCGGGAGTTGGGAGCAGTTCTTC. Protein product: CASSHPGTSGSWEQFF.

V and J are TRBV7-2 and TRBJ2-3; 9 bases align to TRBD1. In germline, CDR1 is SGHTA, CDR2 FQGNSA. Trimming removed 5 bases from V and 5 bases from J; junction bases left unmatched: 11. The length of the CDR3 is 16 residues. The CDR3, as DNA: TGTGCCAGCAGCATAGGCCCGGGACAGGGTTTAGATACGCAGTATTTT. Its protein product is CASSIGPGQGLDTQYF.

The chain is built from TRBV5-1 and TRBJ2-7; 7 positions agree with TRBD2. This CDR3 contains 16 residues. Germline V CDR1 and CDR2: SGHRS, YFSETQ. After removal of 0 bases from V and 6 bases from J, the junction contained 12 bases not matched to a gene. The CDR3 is CASSLDFLGSGGEQYF. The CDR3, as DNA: TGCGCCAGCAGCTTGGATTTCTTGGGGTCGGGGGGCGAGCAGTACTTC.